This T cell receptor (beta chain) was sequenced in a study of T cell clonotyping in hematopoietic cell transplantation. General study points: Broader posttransplant TCR repertoire diversity was predicted by graft donor and pretransplant recipient Inverse Simpson Index values.

This clone has a single count. The antigen is unknown. Data came from immunoSEQ multiplex PCR; TCRdb stores just in-frame clones and leaves some out. Of some 17,000 clones in the sample, 71% are singletons; the top ten hold approximately 9%. Germline V gene lookup returns CDR1 SGHAT and CDR2 FQNNGV. V lost 1 base and J lost 1, with 9 bases in between. The CDR3 loop spans 15 amino acids. The chain has TRBV11-2 and TRBJ2-3, with D perhaps TRBD2 (5 bases). This receptor was obtained from a woman aged 60-75 years in good health. Some clones in this sample may be carry-over from other donors' samples. Sample: peripheral blood mononuclear cells. The CDR3 spells CASSLGSGGTDTQYF. The DNA of the CDR3 is TGTGCCAGCAGCTTAGGATCCGGGGGCACAGATACGCAGTATTTT.